The TCR beta chain under discussion was sequenced for a study of long-term antiretroviral therapy in people with HIV. Whole-study context: The oldest specimens predate the 2015 immediate-ART recommendation by about a decade.

Study-wide findings and caveats: Compared with controls, HIV repertoires showed narrower CDR3 length ranges. Blood collection from the mid-2000s to the late 2010s possibly occurred under older ART regimens. An increase in diversity followed ART, yet levels stayed below transplant donor controls.

This clone was seen only a few times. The antigen is unknown. The assay, immunoSEQ v3.0, was run at survey level. Measured with immunoSEQ multiplex PCR; TCRdb has only the in-frame clones, and not every one. The data hold about 16,000 clones, with 88% observed a single time. The sequence came from a man aged 50 to 60 with HIV. This sample comprised unsorted PBMCs, obtained 0.7 years before starting antiretroviral therapy.

The CDR3 bases are TGTGCCACCAGCAGAGAGGTCTCTAGTATCAGTGAGCAGTTCTTC. Protein product: CATSREVSSISEQFF. This sequence joins TRBV15 and TRBJ2-1, with no clear D. Trimming stripped 0 bases from V and 9 bases from J, with 15 bases between. The CDR3 spans 15 residues. The germline gives CDR1 LNHNV, CDR2 YYDKDF (reference sequence).